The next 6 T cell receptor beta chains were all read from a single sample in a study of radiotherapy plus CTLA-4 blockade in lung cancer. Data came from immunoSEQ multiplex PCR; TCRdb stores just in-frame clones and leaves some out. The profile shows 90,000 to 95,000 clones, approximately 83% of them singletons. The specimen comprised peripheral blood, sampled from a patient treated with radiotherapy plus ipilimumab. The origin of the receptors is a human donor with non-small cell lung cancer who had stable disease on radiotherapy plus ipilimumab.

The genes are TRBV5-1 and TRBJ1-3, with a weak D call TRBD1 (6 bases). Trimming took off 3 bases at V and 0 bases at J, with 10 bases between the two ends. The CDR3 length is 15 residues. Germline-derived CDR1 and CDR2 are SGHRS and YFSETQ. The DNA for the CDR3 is TGCGCCAGCAGCTCGGACAGTAACTCTGGAAACACCATATATTTT. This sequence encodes CASSSDSNSGNTIYF.

CDR3 DNA sequence: TGTGCCTACGGGCCGGCTGCCTACGAGCAGTACTTC. Its protein product is CAYGPAAYEQYF. V and J are TRBV10-3 and TRBJ2-7; D call uncertain. Germline V CDR1 and CDR2: ENHRY, SYGVKD. The CDR3 has 12 amino acids. V lost 11 bases to trimming and J lost 2 bases, with 13 bases between them.

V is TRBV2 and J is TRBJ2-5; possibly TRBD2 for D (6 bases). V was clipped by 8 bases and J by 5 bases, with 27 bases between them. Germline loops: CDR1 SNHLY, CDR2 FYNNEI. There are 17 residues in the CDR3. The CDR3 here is CASRGSALRRDVETQYF. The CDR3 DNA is TGTGCCAGCCGGGGGTCAGCTCTTCGACGGGATGTGGAGACCCAGTACTTC.

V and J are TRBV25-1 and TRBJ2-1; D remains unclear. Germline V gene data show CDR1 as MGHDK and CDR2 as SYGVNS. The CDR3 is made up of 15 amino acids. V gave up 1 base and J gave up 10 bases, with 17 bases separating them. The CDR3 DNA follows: TGTGCCAGCAGTGAATCTTCACCGAAGCCCCCAGAGCAGTTCTTC. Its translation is CASSESSPKPPEQFF.

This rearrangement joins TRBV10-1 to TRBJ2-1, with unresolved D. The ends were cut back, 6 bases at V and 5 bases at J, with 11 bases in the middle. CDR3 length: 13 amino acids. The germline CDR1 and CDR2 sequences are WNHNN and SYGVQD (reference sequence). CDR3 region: CASRLSDNNEQFF. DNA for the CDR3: TGCGCCAGCAGGCTTAGTGATAACAATGAGCAGTTCTTC.

CDR3 protein: CASSRTSGSNNEQFF. The CDR3 nucleotides are TGTGCCAGCAGCCGAACTAGCGGGAGTAATAATGAGCAGTTCTTC. The rearrangement joins TRBV5-4 to TRBJ2-1, with 11 bases aligning to TRBD2. Looked up from germline, CDR1 is SGHNT and CDR2 is YYREEE (reference sequence). The CDR3 spans 15 residues. V shed 4 bases and J 7 bases; nucleotides not matched to a gene: 7.